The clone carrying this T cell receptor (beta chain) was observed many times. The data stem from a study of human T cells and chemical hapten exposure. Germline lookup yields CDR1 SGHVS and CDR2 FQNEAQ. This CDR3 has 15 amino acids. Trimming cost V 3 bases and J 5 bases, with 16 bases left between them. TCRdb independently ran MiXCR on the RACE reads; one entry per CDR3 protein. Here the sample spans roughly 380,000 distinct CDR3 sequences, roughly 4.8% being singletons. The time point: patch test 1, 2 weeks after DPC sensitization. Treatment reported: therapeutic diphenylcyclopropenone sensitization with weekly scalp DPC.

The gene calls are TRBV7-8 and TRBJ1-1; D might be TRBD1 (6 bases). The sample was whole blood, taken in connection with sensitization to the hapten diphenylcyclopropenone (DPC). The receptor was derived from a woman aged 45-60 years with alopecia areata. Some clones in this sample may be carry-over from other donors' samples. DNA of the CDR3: TGTGCCAGCAGCTTCCCGTGGGGGCAGAGAACTGAAGCTTTCTTT. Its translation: CASSFPWGQRTEAFF.